This T cell receptor beta chain is from a study of OX40 agonist ivuxolimab in advanced cancers. Produced via immunoSEQ multiplex PCR; TCRdb's table is partial and in-frame only. The sample lists about 68,000 clones; roughly nine tenths were seen once. Comments on this clone: This sample includes further DNA sequences coding for the same CDR3.

This CDR3 contains 11 residues. Germline CDR1 reads SEHNR; CDR2 reads FQNEAQ (reference sequence). Between the trimmed V and J ends, which lost 6 bases and 3 bases, there was a span of 5 bases. This sample comprised CD4+ or CD8+ T cells sorted from blood, obtained in a trial of the OX40 agonist ivuxolimab. The chain combines TRBV7-9 with TRBJ2-5; no firm D call. This TCR was recovered from an adult with an advanced solid tumor such as melanoma, head and neck, liver or kidney cancer. The CDR3 loop is CASSLKETQYF. Written as DNA, the CDR3 is TGTGCCAGCAGTCTGAAAGAGACCCAGTACTTC. The full variable domain, rest sourced from reference TRBV7-9 and TRBJ2-5, is DTGVSQNPRHKITKRGQNVTFRCDPISEHNRLYWYRQTLGQGPEFLTYFQNEAQLEKSRLLSDRFSAERPKGSFSTLEIQRTEQGDSAMYLCASSLKETQYFGPGTRLLVL.